There are many counts of the clone carrying this TCR beta chain. What it binds is unknown. Per the study methods: Building a distant-metastasis classifier for papillary thyroid cancer drew on CDR3 differences across clinicopathological groups. TCRdb re-processed the PCR reads through MiXCR. The V and J calls were not made by the authors but by TCRdb's processing. Of roughly 42,000 clones in the sample, 15% to 20% are singletons; the top ten hold roughly 15%. The J segment lost 6 bases and the V segment lost 6 bases, leaving 2 bases of the junction unmatched. Germline loops: CDR1 DFQATT, CDR2 SNEGSKA (reference sequence). The CDR3 totals 12 residues. Until they underwent thyroid surgery, no patient had received any treatment. This entry is derived from a study of metastatic and nonmetastatic thyroid tumors. Study at large: Malignant thyroid and benign thyroid patients provided blood and tumor or nodule tissue whose repertoires were compared. The study, taken as a whole, reports: According to reports, the diversity of TCR beta was significantly higher in malignant thyroid tumors than in benign nodules, and this held in both blood and tumor samples.

The receptor's source is a female donor with papillary thyroid cancer or a benign thyroid nodule (not recorded which). Some clones in this sample may be carry-over from other donors' samples. Sequencing was performed on tumor tissue. The chain links TRBV20-1 to TRBJ1-4; TRBD1 matches 9 bases. This CDR3 is CSAGDRDEKLFF. The CDR3 DNA follows: TGCAGTGCAGGGGACAGGGATGAAAAACTGTTTTTT.